A single sample is the source of the 14 T cell receptor beta chains below, sequenced in a study of vaccination and CD4 T cells after COVID-19. For these TCRs, the target antigens are not known. Stated treatment: roughly 11-day PBMC culture with coronavirus spike peptide pools or control peptides (ViraFEST assay). The Oncomine TCR Beta short-read assay sequenced DNA from cultured CD4+ T cells. TCRdb redid the calling of the PCR reads with MiXCR, one entry per CDR3 protein. The sample lists around 20,000 distinct CDR3 sequences; 42% were seen once. Sequences were derived from CD4+ T cells from blood, cultured in vitro, sampled before SARS-CoV-2 vaccination. The receptors shown here come from a human donor who received a COVID-19 vaccine.

In its sample, this clonotype was seen a few times. The chain links TRBV5-1 to TRBJ2-5; D is uncertain. The CDR3 contains 12 residues. Germline V CDR1 and CDR2: SGHRS, YFSETQ. Trimming stripped 0 bases from V and 5 bases from J, with 5 bases between. This CDR3 reads CASSLDGETQYF. CDR3 DNA: TGCGCCAGCAGCTTGGACGGGGAGACCCAGTACTTC.

This rearrangement joins TRBV27 to TRBJ1-1; tentatively, D is TRBD1 (6 bases). The CDR3 contains 13 residues. Germline V lookup: CDR1 MNHEY, CDR2 SMNVEV (reference sequence). V shed 5 bases and J shed 5 bases, with 12 bases lying between them. As DNA, the CDR3 is TGTGCCAGCAGTCCAAACAGGGAGACTGAAGCTTTCTTT. This sequence encodes CASSPNRETEAFF.

The chain couples TRBV6-2 or TRBV6-3 to TRBJ2-3; 7 nucleotides agree with TRBD1. Germline-derived CDR1 and CDR2 are MNHEY and SVGEGT. Trimming removed 5 bases from V and 0 bases from J; junction bases left unmatched: 2. The CDR3 is made up of 14 amino acids. The CDR3 DNA is TGTGCCAGCAGTAAGACAGGGAGCACAGATACGCAGTATTTT. It encodes CASSKTGSTDTQYF.

CDR3 residues: CASSETGTYGYTF. CDR3 nucleotide sequence: TGTGCCAGCAGTGAAACAGGGACCTATGGCTACACCTTC. This rearrangement joins TRBV2 to TRBJ1-2, with D possibly being TRBD1 (6 bases). The CDR3 loop spans 13 amino acids. V lost 2 bases, J lost 4 bases, and 8 bases lay in between. Germline CDR1 SNHLY, CDR2 FYNNEI.

The table lists this clonotype with a few counts. V gene TRBV19 combines with J gene TRBJ2-7; 11 nucleotides match TRBD1. The CDR3 contains 15 residues. Trimming took 7 bases from V and 1 from J; bases not matched to a gene: 6. The germline V gene encodes CDR1 LNHDA and CDR2 SQIVND (reference sequence). DNA for the CDR3: TGTGCCAGTACCGAGAGGGACAGGGGGTCCTACGAGCAGTACTTC. Translating gives CASTERDRGSYEQYF.

The chain uses TRBV12-3 or TRBV12-4 and TRBJ2-4; a possible D gene is TRBD2 (6 bases). V was pared by 3 bases and J by 2 bases, with 8 bases between. This CDR3 contains 14 residues. CDR3 loop: CASSFSGPKNIQYF. The CDR3 DNA is TGTGCCAGCAGTTTTAGCGGCCCCAAAAACATTCAGTACTTC.

This clonotype was seen just once. The V call is TRBV30, the J call TRBJ2-7, with D perhaps matching TRBD2 (5 bases). V was trimmed by 3 bases and J by 10 bases, leaving 13 bases between them. The CDR3 has 11 amino acids. Germline CDR1 GTSNPN, CDR2 SVGIG (reference sequence). CDR3 protein: CAWRTGTEQYF. The CDR3 DNA reads as TGTGCCTGGAGGACGGGAACGGAACAGTACTTC.

The V and J genes are TRBV7-9 and TRBJ2-6; 12 positions agree with TRBD1. V was pared by 4 bases and J by 6 bases, with 10 bases of the junction left unmatched. The germline V gene has CDR1 SEHNR and CDR2 FQNEAQ (reference sequence). The CDR3 contains 18 residues. The CDR3 sequence: CASSSPGQGAPEANVLTF. The CDR3, as DNA: TGTGCCAGCAGCTCACCGGGACAGGGGGCTCCGGAGGCCAACGTCCTGACTTTC.

The chain recombines TRBV5-4 with TRBJ2-4, with TRBD2 matching 9 bases. CDR1 is SGHNT, CDR2 YYREEE, per germline (reference sequence). The CDR3 is made up of 13 amino acids. Trimming at V came to 5 bases and at J to 3 bases, leaving 0 bases not matched to a gene. CDR3 in DNA: TGTGCCAGCAGTAGCGGGGGCAAAAACATTCAGTACTTC. Amino acids: CASSSGGKNIQYF.

This clonotype was seen a few times. V and J are TRBV6-1 and TRBJ1-1; D gene unclear. Trimming took off 6 bases at V and 4 bases at J, with 12 bases between the two ends. Germline CDR1 and CDR2: MNHNS and SASEGT. CDR3 length: 13 residues. The CDR3 nucleotides read TGTGCCAGCAGAAGGGCCCCTTCCACTGAAGCTTTCTTT. It encodes CASRRAPSTEAFF.

The chain carries TRBV6-1 and TRBJ2-7, with 11 positions matching TRBD1. CDR3 length: 15 residues. Trimming at V came to 6 bases and at J to 2 bases, leaving 6 bases not matched to a gene. Germline lookup yields CDR1 MNHNS and CDR2 SASEGT. For the CDR3, the DNA is TGTGCCAGCAGCCCGGACAGGGGGCGGGCCTACGAGCAGTACTTC. Protein: CASSPDRGRAYEQYF.

This clonotype was counted a few times. CDR3 nucleotide sequence: TGCGCCAGCAGCTTGGTAGCGGGGGGAACTAGCACAGATACGCAGTATTTT. Translation gives CASSLVAGGTSTDTQYF. This chain connects TRBV5-1 to TRBJ2-3, with 10 bases that match TRBD2. The germline V gene encodes CDR1 SGHRS and CDR2 YFSETQ. The CDR3 spans 17 residues. Losses at the gene ends were 0 bases for V and 0 bases for J; bases not matched to a gene: 4.

CDR3 bases: TGTGCCAGCAGCACATCAGGGTTGTCCGGGGAGCTGTTTTTT. Translated: CASSTSGLSGELFF. The chain combines TRBV7-9 with TRBJ2-2; perhaps TRBD1 as D (5 bases). Trimming took 5 bases from V and 6 from J, leaving 13 bases between them. CDR3 size: 14 residues. CDR1 and CDR2 from the germline V gene are SEHNR and FQNEAQ (reference sequence). Variable domain in full (rest from reference TRBV7-9 and TRBJ2-2): DTGVSQNPRHKITKRGQNVTFRCDPISEHNRLYWYRQTLGQGPEFLTYFQNEAQLEKSRLLSDRFSAERPKGSFSTLEIQRTEQGDSAMYLCASSTSGLSGELFFGEGSRLTVL.

This clonotype was seen a few times. This rearrangement joins TRBV30 to TRBJ2-1; maybe TRBD1 (6 bases). Germline loops: CDR1 GTSNPN, CDR2 SVGIG (reference sequence). V was shortened by 5 bases and J by 5 bases, with 16 bases between the two germline ends. There are 14 residues in the CDR3. The CDR3: CAWGGLLIHNEQFF. Here the CDR3 DNA reads TGTGCCTGGGGGGGCTTGTTAATCCACAATGAGCAGTTCTTC.